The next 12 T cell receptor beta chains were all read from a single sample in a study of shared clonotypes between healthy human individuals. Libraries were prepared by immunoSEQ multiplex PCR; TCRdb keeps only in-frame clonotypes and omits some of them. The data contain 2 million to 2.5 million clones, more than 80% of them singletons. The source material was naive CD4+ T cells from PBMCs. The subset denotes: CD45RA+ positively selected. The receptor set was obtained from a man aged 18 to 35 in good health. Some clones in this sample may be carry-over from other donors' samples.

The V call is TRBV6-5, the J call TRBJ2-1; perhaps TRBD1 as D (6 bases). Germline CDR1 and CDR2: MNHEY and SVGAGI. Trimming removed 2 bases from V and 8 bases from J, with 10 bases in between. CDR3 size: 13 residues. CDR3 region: CASSYRQVHEQFF. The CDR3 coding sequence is TGTGCCAGCAGTTACCGACAGGTGCATGAGCAGTTCTTC.

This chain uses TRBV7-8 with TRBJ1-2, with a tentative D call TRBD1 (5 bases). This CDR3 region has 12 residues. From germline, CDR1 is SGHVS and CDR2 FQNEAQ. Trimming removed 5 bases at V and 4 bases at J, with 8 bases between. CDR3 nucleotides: TGTGCCAGCAGCCGACAGAGCTATGGCTACACCTTC. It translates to CASSRQSYGYTF. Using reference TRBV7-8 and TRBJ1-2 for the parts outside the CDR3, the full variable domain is GAGVSQSPRYKVAKRGQDVALRCDPISGHVSLFWYQQALGQGPEFLTYFQNEAQLDKSGLPSDRFFAERPEGSVSTLKIQRTQQEDSAVYLCASSRQSYGYTFGSGTRLTVV.

DNA for the CDR3: TGTGCCAGCAGTGCCGAAGGGGGTCGCGGACAGACCCAGTACTTC. It specifies CASSAEGGRGQTQYF. V is TRBV28 and J is TRBJ2-5; TRBD1 is a possible D gene (6 bases). The CDR3 runs 15 residues. The V gene lost 5 bases and the J gene lost 6 bases, with 19 bases spanning the gap. Germline lookup yields CDR1 MDHEN and CDR2 SYDVKM. Variable domain in full (rest from reference TRBV28 and TRBJ2-5): DVKVTQSSRYLVKRTGEKVFLECVQDMDHENMFWYRQDPGLGLRLIYFSYDVKMKEKGDIPEGYSVSREKKERFSLILESASTNQTSMYLCASSAEGGRGQTQYFGPGTRLLVL.

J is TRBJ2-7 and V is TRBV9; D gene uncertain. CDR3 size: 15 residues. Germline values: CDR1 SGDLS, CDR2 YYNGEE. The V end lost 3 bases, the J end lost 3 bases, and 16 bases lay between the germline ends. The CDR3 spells CASSEDPQQRYEQYF. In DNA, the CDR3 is TGTGCCAGCAGCGAGGACCCTCAACAACGCTACGAGCAGTACTTC.

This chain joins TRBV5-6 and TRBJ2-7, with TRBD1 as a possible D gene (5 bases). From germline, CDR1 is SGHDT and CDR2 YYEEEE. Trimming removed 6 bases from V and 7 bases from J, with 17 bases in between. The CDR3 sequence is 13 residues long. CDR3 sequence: CASIGDSPGEQYF. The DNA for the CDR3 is TGTGCCAGCATAGGAGACAGCCCTGGGGAGCAGTACTTC.

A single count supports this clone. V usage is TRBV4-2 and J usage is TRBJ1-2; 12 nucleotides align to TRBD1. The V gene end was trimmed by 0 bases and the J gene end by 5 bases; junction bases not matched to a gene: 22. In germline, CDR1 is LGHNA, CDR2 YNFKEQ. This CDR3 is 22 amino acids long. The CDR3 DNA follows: TGTGCCAGCAGCCAAGAAGAGTTCAAGGGTCGGGACAGGGGGCGCAGGGTGTATGGCTACACCTTC. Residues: CASSQEEFKGRDRGRRVYGYTF.

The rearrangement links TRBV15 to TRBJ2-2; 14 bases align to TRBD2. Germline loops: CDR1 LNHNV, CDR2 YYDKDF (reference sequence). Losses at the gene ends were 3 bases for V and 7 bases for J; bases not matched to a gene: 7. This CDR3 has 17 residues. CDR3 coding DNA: TGTGCCACCAGCAGGGGGGGACTAGCGGGAGTGGTCGGGGAGCTGTTTTTT. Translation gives CATSRGGLAGVVGELFF.

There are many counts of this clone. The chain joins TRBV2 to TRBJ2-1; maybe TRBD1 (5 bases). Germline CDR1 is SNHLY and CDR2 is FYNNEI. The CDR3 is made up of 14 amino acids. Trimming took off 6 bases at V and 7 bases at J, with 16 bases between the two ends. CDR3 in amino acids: CASRLADRGNEQFF. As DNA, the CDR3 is TGTGCCAGCAGATTGGCGGATAGGGGTAATGAGCAGTTCTTC.

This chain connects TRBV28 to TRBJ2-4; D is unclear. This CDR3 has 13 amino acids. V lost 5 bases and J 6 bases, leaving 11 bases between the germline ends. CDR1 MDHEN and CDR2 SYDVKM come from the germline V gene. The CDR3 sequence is CASSVSAPNIQYF. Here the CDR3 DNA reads TGTGCCAGCAGTGTCTCGGCTCCAAACATTCAGTACTTC.

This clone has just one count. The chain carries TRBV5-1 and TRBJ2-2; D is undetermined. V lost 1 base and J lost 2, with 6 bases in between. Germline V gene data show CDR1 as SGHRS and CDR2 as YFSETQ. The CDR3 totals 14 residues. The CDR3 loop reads CASSLRDNTGELFF. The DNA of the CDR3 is TGCGCCAGCAGCTTGAGAGACAACACCGGGGAGCTGTTTTTT.

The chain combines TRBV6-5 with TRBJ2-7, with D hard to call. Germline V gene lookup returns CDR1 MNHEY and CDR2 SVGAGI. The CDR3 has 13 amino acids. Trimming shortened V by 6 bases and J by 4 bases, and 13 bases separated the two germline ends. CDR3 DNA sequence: TGTGCCAGCAGCCTCTTTAACCCTTACGAGCAGTACTTC. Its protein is CASSLFNPYEQYF.

This CDR3 is CASSQEVLRDSGADEQFF. The CDR3 DNA sequence: TGTGCCAGCAGCCAAGAAGTTCTCCGGGACAGCGGGGCGGATGAGCAGTTCTTC. V gene TRBV4-2 combines with J gene TRBJ2-1; D could derive from TRBD1 or TRBD2 (7 bases each). Germline CDR1 LGHNA, CDR2 YNFKEQ. Between the trimmed V and J ends, which lost 0 bases and 8 bases, there was a span of 23 bases. The CDR3 extends over 18 amino acids.